This TCR beta chain originates from a study of T cell clonality in common variable immunodeficiency. Whole-study findings and limits: Compared with healthy controls, CVID subjects showed increased TCRbeta clonality, mostly in about a third. CVID patient heterogeneity limited repertoire-clinical complication correlations.

Data came from immunoSEQ multiplex PCR; TCRdb stores just in-frame clones and leaves some out. The table lists 25,000 to 40,000 clones, with no singletons. Germline-derived CDR1 and CDR2 are SNHLY and FYNNEI. This CDR3 is 16 amino acids long. To note about this clone: Its antigen is unknown. A junction end diverges from the germline sequence, so it may reflect a read error. The read ends 3 residues before the CDR3 terminus; that terminus is restored from the germline J gene.

This TCR was sampled from a person aged 18-69 years in good health. This rearrangement joins TRBV2 to TRBJ2-3; 11 nucleotides agree with TRBD1. Sequencing was carried out using peripheral blood mononuclear cells. Partial CDR3 DNA: TGTGCCAGCAGCACCTCCAGGACAGGGGGCACAGGTACG. Protein sequence: CASSTSRTGGTGT. The CDR3 as a whole reads CASSTSRTGGTGTQYF.